This paragraph reports one TCR beta chain. As yet, its antigen is unknown. The data derive from a study of T cell responses to AZD1222 COVID-19 vaccine. The overall study: The study pooled second doses at about 4 or about 12 weeks.

Broader study findings: Without day 14 samples, only post-peak T cell repertoires were studied. Most donors were white British and more were female, and clonal diversity was possibly underestimated.

This CDR3 spans 15 amino acids. The V and J ends lost 5 bases and 8 bases, in that order; junction bases with no gene match: 12. Germline values: CDR1 SGHNT, CDR2 YENEEA. Assay used: immunoSEQ multiplex PCR; TCRdb lists only in-frame clones, some missing. This repertoire shows 75,000 to 90,000 clones, roughly 82% found once; its top ten account for more than 8.5%. The input for sequencing was peripheral blood, taken on day 0 of AZD1222 vaccination. The receptor was derived from an adult in good health. The V call is TRBV11-3, the J call TRBJ2-1, with 7 bases fitting TRBD1. The CDR3 reads CASSKGANPGHEQFF. CDR3 nucleotide sequence: TGTGCCAGCAGCAAGGGGGCTAATCCGGGCCATGAGCAGTTCTTC.